The clone carrying this T cell receptor beta chain was counted between two and nine times. Its antigen is not identified. This entry is derived from a study of CD8+CD57+ T cells in acquired aplastic anemia. The ends lost 4 bases at V and 9 bases at J; junction bases unmatched: 16. The germline gives CDR1 SQVTM, CDR2 ANQGSEA. CDR3 size: 16 residues. Study-level results: Common to patients and controls were twenty-nine CD8+ CDR3 sequences.

Genomic DNA was employed as the template in profiling TCR beta VDJ and CDR3. TCRdb fed the reads into MiXCR, producing one record per CDR3 protein. This table holds approximately 150,000 distinct CDR3 sequences, around 50% found once. The authors sequenced patients whose flow cytometry had shown CD8+CD57+ cell expansion. The V gene is TRBV29-1, the J gene TRBJ2-1, with 9 bases matching TRBD1. Sequencing used sorted CD4+, CD8+, or CD8+CD57+ T cells (not recorded which) from PBMCs. This clonotype originated in a human donor with aplastic anemia. In DNA form, the CDR3 reads TGCAGCGTTGTAATGGCTACAGGGGGCGGTCTGAGTGAGCAGTTCTTC. Protein sequence: CSVVMATGGGLSEQFF.